This passage covers 5 T cell receptor beta chains from one sample sequenced in a study of shared clonotypes between healthy human individuals. Clones were read by immunoSEQ multiplex PCR, and TCRdb kept only the in-frame ones, dropping some. Of a few million clones in the sample, approximately 92% were seen once. Sequenced: naive CD4+ T cells sorted from blood. Indicated subset: CD45RA+ positively selected. These receptors were obtained from a man between 18 and 35 years old in good health.

The chain employs TRBV4-1 and TRBJ2-5; TRBD2 matches at 9 bases. Trimming removed 4 bases from V and 4 bases from J; junction bases left unmatched: 10. The germline V gene encodes CDR1 MGHRA and CDR2 YSYEKL. The CDR3 sequence is 16 residues long. CDR3 region: CASSRDSGGTLETQYF. The DNA of the CDR3 is TGCGCCAGCAGCCGAGACAGCGGGGGGACTCTAGAGACCCAGTACTTC.

The V and J genes are TRBV28 and TRBJ1-4, with D possibly being TRBD1 (6 bases). V lost 6 bases and J lost 8, with 16 bases in between. CDR3 length: 14 amino acids. Germline-derived CDR1 and CDR2 are MDHEN and SYDVKM. CDR3 protein: CASRFRGNEEKLFF. DNA for the CDR3: TGTGCCAGCAGGTTCAGGGGCAACGAAGAAAAACTGTTTTTT.

The chain is built from TRBV28 and TRBJ1-2; D is uncertain. Germline V gene lookup returns CDR1 MDHEN and CDR2 SYDVKM. Trimming stripped 6 bases from V and 7 bases from J, with 12 bases between. The CDR3 loop spans 12 amino acids. Here the CDR3 DNA reads TGTGCCAGCAGCCTAGGGTTCTCTGGCTACACCTTC. Protein product: CASSLGFSGYTF.

The chain carries TRBV10-3 and TRBJ1-3; D gene uncertain. V was shortened by 2 bases and J by 0 bases, with 8 bases between the two germline ends. This CDR3 region has 15 residues. The V gene's germline CDR1 is ENHRY and CDR2 SYGVKD. The CDR3 DNA follows: TGTGCCATCAGTGAGCTCCGTAGCTCTGGAAACACCATATATTTT. Its protein is CAISELRSSGNTIYF.

This chain links TRBV7-2 with TRBJ2-6, with 12 bases lining up with TRBD1. This CDR3 comprises 19 residues. With 4 bases clipped from V and 3 bases from J, the junction kept 10 bases outside the gene matches. CDR1 SGHTA and CDR2 FQGNSA come from the germline V gene. The CDR3 loop is CASSWGRDRGRSGANVLTF. The CDR3 DNA follows: TGTGCCAGCAGCTGGGGCCGGGACAGGGGGCGCAGTGGGGCCAACGTCCTGACTTTC.